A selection of T cell receptor beta chains follows, all from one sample in a study of T cells in Graves' hyperthyroidism and ophthalmopathy. MiXCR was run by TCRdb on the multiplex PCR reads, yielding one entry per CDR3 protein. Of fewer than 900,000 distinct CDR3 sequences listed, 16% are singletons. Sequenced material: blood. These receptors were obtained from a man aged 18-30 years with Graves' hyperthyroidism. Both conserved end residues are part of each CDR3. D genes are given only for firm matches. Size is omitted from some rows. Given values are once, few, many or a class for expanded clones.

V: TRBV30; size: few; length: 15; J: TRBJ2-3; D: TRBD2; DNA: TGTGCCTGGAGTGCAGGCGCGGGAGAGGCAGATACGCAGTATTTT; CDR3: CAWSAGAGEADTQYF
V: TRBV2; size: few; length: 14; J: TRBJ1-2; D: NA; DNA: TGTGCCAGCAGTCCCCCTCGGGTAGTCTATGGCTACACCTTC; CDR3: CASSPPRVVYGYTF
V: TRBV28; size: many; length: 16; J: TRBJ1-4; D: NA; DNA: TGTGCCAGCAGTTTGAAGGGGGTTACGGCTAATGAAAAACTGTTTTTT; CDR3: CASSLKGVTANEKLFF
V: TRBV2; size: few; length: 12; J: TRBJ1-4; D: NA; DNA: TGTGCCAGCAAGACGGGGTTGGAAAAACTGTTTTTT; CDR3: CASKTGLEKLFF
V: TRBV18; size: many; length: 13; J: TRBJ1-1; D: NA; DNA: TGTGCCAGCTCATCCCAACAGAACACTGAAGCTTTCTTT; CDR3: CASSSQQNTEAFF
V: TRBV12-3/TRBV12-4; size: many; length: 14; J: TRBJ1-1; D: NA; DNA: TGTGCCAGCAGCCGGGGGGTCTTGAACACTGAAGCTTTCTTT; CDR3: CASSRGVLNTEAFF
V: TRBV20-1; size: many; length: 13; J: TRBJ1-1; D: NA; DNA: TGCAGTGCTAGACGAGGAGGGAGCACTGAAGCTTTCTTT; CDR3: CSARRGGSTEAFF
V: TRBV7-9; size: NA; length: 15; J: TRBJ2-7; D: TRBD2; DNA: TGTGCCAGCAGCCATTCGGAGGGAGGGTTCTACGAGCAGTACTTC; CDR3: CASSHSEGGFYEQYF
V: TRBV9; size: NA; length: 14; J: TRBJ1-1; D: NA; DNA: TGTGCCAGCAGCGTAGGACGGTCGAACACTGAAGCTTTCTTT; CDR3: CASSVGRSNTEAFF
V: TRBV10-3; size: many; length: 17; J: TRBJ2-5; D: NA; DNA: TGTGCCATCAGTGAGTGGGGAAGGGGCGGAAGACAAGAGACCCAGTACTTC; CDR3: CAISEWGRGGRQETQYF
V: TRBV30; size: many; length: 13; J: TRBJ1-1; D: NA; DNA: TGTGCCTGGAGTTCCCTTCAGGACACTGAAGCTTTCTTT; CDR3: CAWSSLQDTEAFF
V: TRBV20-1; size: NA; length: 14; J: TRBJ2-7; D: TRBD2; DNA: TGCAGTGCTAGCCTAGCGGGAGGCACCTACGAGCAGTACTTC; CDR3: CSASLAGGTYEQYF
V: TRBV24-1; size: NA; length: 12; J: TRBJ1-5; D: NA; DNA: TGTGCCACCAGTCAACAAAGGGGGCCCCAGCATTTT; CDR3: CATSQQRGPQHF
V: TRBV6-1; size: few; length: 14; J: TRBJ2-3; D: TRBD2; DNA: TGTGCCAGCAGTACTAGCGTTACCACAGATACGCAGTATTTT; CDR3: CASSTSVTTDTQYF
V: TRBV4-1; size: NA; length: 13; J: TRBJ1-3; D: NA; DNA: TGCGCCAGCAGCCAAGATTGGGGTAACACCATATATTTT; CDR3: CASSQDWGNTIYF
V: TRBV25-1; size: NA; length: 14; J: TRBJ2-4; D: NA; DNA: TGTGCCAGCAGTGCCGGTAGAGACAAAAACATTCAGTACTTC; CDR3: CASSAGRDKNIQYF
V: TRBV19; size: few; length: 14; J: TRBJ2-3; D: NA; DNA: TGTGCCAGTAGCCCCGTGCCGGGGATAGATACGCAGTATTTT; CDR3: CASSPVPGIDTQYF
V: TRBV28; size: few; length: 14; J: TRBJ2-2; D: NA; DNA: TGTGCCAGCAGTTTATATAGGGGCACCGGGGAGCTGTTTTTT; CDR3: CASSLYRGTGELFF
V: TRBV19; size: NA; length: 15; J: TRBJ2-2; D: NA; DNA: TGTGCCAGTAGTATAGATAACAGGTCTCGCGGTGAGCTGTTTTTT; CDR3: CASSIDNRSRGELFF
V: TRBV20-1; size: few; length: 14; J: TRBJ2-1; D: TRBD1; DNA: TGCAGTGCTAGCGGACAGGGAAGGCACAATGAGCAGTTCTTC; CDR3: CSASGQGRHNEQFF
V: TRBV2; size: many; length: 15; J: TRBJ2-1; D: NA; DNA: TGTGCCAGGGAGGGGGGCCCCGAAACCTACAATGAGCAGTTCTTC; CDR3: CAREGGPETYNEQFF
V: TRBV29-1; size: many; length: 13; J: TRBJ2-5; D: TRBD2; DNA: TGCAGCGCCGAGCGGGGAGTTCAAGAGACCCAGTACTTC; CDR3: CSAERGVQETQYF
V: TRBV12-3/TRBV12-4; size: NA; length: 14; J: TRBJ2-7; D: TRBD2; DNA: TGTGCCAGCAGTTCCGCGGGAGCGGGAGACGAGCAGTACTTC; CDR3: CASSSAGAGDEQYF
V: TRBV28; size: NA; length: 19; J: TRBJ1-3; D: TRBD1; DNA: TGTGCCAGCATTCGGTGGGGACAGGATCCTAAATATTCTGGAAACACCATATATTTT; CDR3: CASIRWGQDPKYSGNTIYF
V: TRBV10-3; size: many; length: 13; J: TRBJ2-1; D: NA; DNA: TGTGCCACCGACGGCCTATCCTACAATGAGCAGTTCTTC; CDR3: CATDGLSYNEQFF
V: TRBV11-2; size: many; length: 15; J: TRBJ2-1; D: NA; DNA: TGTGCCAGCAGCGCACAAGGGGGACTTTCGTTGGCGCAGTTCTTC; CDR3: CASSAQGGLSLAQFF
V: TRBV6-2/TRBV6-3; size: few; length: 12; J: TRBJ1-5; D: NA; DNA: TGTGCCAGCGGCAGGGTCAATCAGCCCCAGCATTTT; CDR3: CASGRVNQPQHF
V: TRBV4-3; size: few; length: 18; J: TRBJ2-1; D: TRBD2; DNA: TGCGCCAGCAGCCAAGGAGGCGGGAGCCACCCCCGCTACAATGAGCAGTTCTTC; CDR3: CASSQGGGSHPRYNEQFF
V: TRBV28; size: many; length: 19; J: TRBJ2-1; D: TRBD2; DNA: TGTGCCAGCACCCCGGGACTAGCGGGATACGTGAGCTCCTACAATGAGCAGTTCTTC; CDR3: CASTPGLAGYVSSYNEQFF
V: TRBV4-2; size: NA; length: 13; J: TRBJ2-1; D: NA; DNA: TGTGCCAGCAGCCAGACGTACTACAATGAGCAGTTCTTC; CDR3: CASSQTYYNEQFF
V: TRBV28; size: many; length: 12; J: TRBJ1-5; D: NA; DNA: TGTGCCAGCATGGTTAGCAATCAGCCCCAGCATTTT; CDR3: CASMVSNQPQHF
V: TRBV5-1; size: many; length: 13; J: TRBJ2-2; D: NA; DNA: TGCGCCAGCAGCTTAAGCCTCAGCGGGGAGCTGTTTTTT; CDR3: CASSLSLSGELFF
V: TRBV20-1; size: NA; length: 14; J: TRBJ1-1; D: TRBD1; DNA: TGCAGTGCTAGGACAAGACAGGGGAACACTGAAGCTTTCTTT; CDR3: CSARTRQGNTEAFF
V: TRBV7-2; size: many; length: 15; J: TRBJ1-2; D: NA; DNA: TGTGCCAGCAGTCCTTACCTCTCAGAAGGCAATGGCTACACCTTC; CDR3: CASSPYLSEGNGYTF
V: TRBV20-1; size: many; length: 14; J: TRBJ2-5; D: NA; DNA: TGCAGTGCTAGAGGACCGAGGATACAAGAGACCCAGTACTTC; CDR3: CSARGPRIQETQYF
V: TRBV11-2; size: many; length: 15; J: TRBJ2-4; D: NA; DNA: TGTGCCAGCAGCTCACAGGGATTTACCAAAAACATTCAGTACTTC; CDR3: CASSSQGFTKNIQYF
V: TRBV7-2; size: NA; length: 15; J: TRBJ2-3; D: NA; DNA: TGTGCCAGCAGCTGGGTACCCCGGGGCACAGATACGCAGTATTTT; CDR3: CASSWVPRGTDTQYF
V: TRBV28; size: many; length: 12; J: TRBJ2-7; D: NA; DNA: TGTGCCAGCAGTTTACAGGACTACGAGCAGTACTTC; CDR3: CASSLQDYEQYF
V: TRBV11-2; size: many; length: 15; J: TRBJ2-7; D: NA; DNA: TGTGCCAGCAGCCCCATGGGCTCGTCGGGCTACGAGCAGTACTTC; CDR3: CASSPMGSSGYEQYF
V: TRBV28; size: many; length: 15; J: TRBJ2-7; D: TRBD2; DNA: TGTGCCAGCAGTCCTCGGACTAGCGGGAGGTACGAGCAGTACTTC; CDR3: CASSPRTSGRYEQYF
V: TRBV27; size: NA; length: 15; J: TRBJ1-2; D: NA; DNA: TGTGCCAGCAGTTCAATCGACAGTCGGGTGTATGGCTACACCTTC; CDR3: CASSSIDSRVYGYTF
V: TRBV4-1; size: NA; length: 16; J: TRBJ2-5; D: NA; DNA: TGCGCCAGCAGCCAAAACACGGCCCTTTCAGGGGAGACCCAGTACTTC; CDR3: CASSQNTALSGETQYF
V: TRBV2; size: many; length: 14; J: TRBJ1-2; D: NA; DNA: TGTGCCAGCAGTGAAGACAGGGAATACTATGGCTACACCTTC; CDR3: CASSEDREYYGYTF
V: TRBV18; size: many; length: 14; J: TRBJ1-1; D: NA; DNA: TGTGCCAGCTCACCAATTGGCTTCCGAACTGAAGCTTTCTTT; CDR3: CASSPIGFRTEAFF
V: TRBV3-1; size: NA; length: 16; J: TRBJ2-7; D: NA; DNA: TGTGCCAGCAGCCAACGCACAAGCGGGCCCTCCTACGAGCAGTACTTC; CDR3: CASSQRTSGPSYEQYF
V: TRBV29-1; size: NA; length: 12; J: TRBJ1-2; D: NA; DNA: TGCAGCGTCTTGGACACGATCTATGGCTACACCTTC; CDR3: CSVLDTIYGYTF
V: TRBV29-1; size: many; length: 13; J: TRBJ2-5; D: NA; DNA: TGCAGCGTTCTCCCTTTGTGGCGTGAGACCCAGTACTTC; CDR3: CSVLPLWRETQYF
V: TRBV11-2; size: many; length: 13; J: TRBJ1-1; D: NA; DNA: TGTGCCAGCAGCGGACGCGGGGGCGGTGAAGCTTTCTTT; CDR3: CASSGRGGGEAFF
V: TRBV2; size: many; length: 15; J: TRBJ2-1; D: TRBD2; DNA: TGTGCCAGCAGCCAGGCGGGAGACGAGGTCAATGAGCAGTTCTTC; CDR3: CASSQAGDEVNEQFF